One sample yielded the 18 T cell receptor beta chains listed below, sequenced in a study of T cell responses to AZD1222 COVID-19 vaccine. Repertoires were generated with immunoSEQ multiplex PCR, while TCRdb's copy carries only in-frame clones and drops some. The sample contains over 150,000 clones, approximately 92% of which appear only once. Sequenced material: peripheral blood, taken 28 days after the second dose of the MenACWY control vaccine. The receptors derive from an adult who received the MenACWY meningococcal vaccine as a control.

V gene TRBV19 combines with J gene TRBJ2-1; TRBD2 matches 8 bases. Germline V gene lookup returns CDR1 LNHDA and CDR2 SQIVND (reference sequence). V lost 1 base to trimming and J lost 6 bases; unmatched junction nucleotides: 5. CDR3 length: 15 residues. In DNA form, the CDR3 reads TGTGCCAGTAGTATAGGTACGGGGGGGCGCAATGAGCAGTTCTTC. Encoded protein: CASSIGTGGRNEQFF. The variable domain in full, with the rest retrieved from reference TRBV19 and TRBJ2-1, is DGGITQSPKYLFRKEGQNVTLSCEQNLNHDAMYWYRQDPGQGLRLIYYSQIVNDFQKGDIAEGYSVSREKKESFPLTVTSAQKNPTAFYLCASSIGTGGRNEQFFGPGTRLTVL.

The CDR3 reads CASSFPSSNSGNTIYF. The CDR3 region has the DNA TGTGCCAGCAGTTTCCCCAGTTCTAACTCTGGAAACACCATATATTTT. The gene calls are TRBV28 and TRBJ1-3; D unresolved. Per the germline V gene, CDR1 is MDHEN and CDR2 is SYDVKM. V dropped 3 bases and J dropped 0 bases, with 12 bases sitting between them. The CDR3 is 16 residues long.

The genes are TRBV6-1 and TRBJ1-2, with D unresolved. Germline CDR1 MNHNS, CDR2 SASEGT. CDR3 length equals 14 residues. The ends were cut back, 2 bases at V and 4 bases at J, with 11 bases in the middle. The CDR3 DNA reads TGTGCCAGCAGTGAACTCCTAATGGGCTATGGCTACACCTTC. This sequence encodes CASSELLMGYGYTF.

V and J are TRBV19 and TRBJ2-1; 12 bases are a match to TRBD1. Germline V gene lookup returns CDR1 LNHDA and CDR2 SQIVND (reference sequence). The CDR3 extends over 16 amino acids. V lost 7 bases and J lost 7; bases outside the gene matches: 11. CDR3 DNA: TGTGCCAGTACGGGTAGGGGGACAGGGGGCTGGAATGAGCAGTTCTTC. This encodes CASTGRGTGGWNEQFF.

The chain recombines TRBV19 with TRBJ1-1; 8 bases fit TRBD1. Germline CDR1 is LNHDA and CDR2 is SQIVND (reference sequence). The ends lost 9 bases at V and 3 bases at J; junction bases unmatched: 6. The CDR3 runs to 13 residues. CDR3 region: CARQGAADTEAFF. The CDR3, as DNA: TGTGCCAGGCAGGGGGCCGCGGACACTGAAGCTTTCTTT.

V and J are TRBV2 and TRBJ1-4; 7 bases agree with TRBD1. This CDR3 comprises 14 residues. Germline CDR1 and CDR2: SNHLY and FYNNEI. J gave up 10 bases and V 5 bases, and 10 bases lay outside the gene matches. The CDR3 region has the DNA TGTGCCAGCAGTTACCTACTAGGGGGCGCAAAACTGTTTTTT. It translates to CASSYLLGGAKLFF.

The CDR3 loop is CASGIARASYTF. In DNA, the CDR3 is TGTGCCAGCGGGATCGCCAGAGCTAGCTACACCTTC. The chain carries TRBV12-3 or TRBV12-4 and TRBJ1-2; no firm D call. This CDR3 contains 12 residues. V was trimmed by 8 bases and J by 9 bases, leaving 16 bases between them.

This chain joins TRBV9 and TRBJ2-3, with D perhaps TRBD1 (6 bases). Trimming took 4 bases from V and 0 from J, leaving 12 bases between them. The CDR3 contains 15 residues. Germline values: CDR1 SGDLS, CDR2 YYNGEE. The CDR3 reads CASSPRGGSTDTQYF. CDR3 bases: TGTGCCAGCAGCCCACGTGGGGGCAGCACAGATACGCAGTATTTT. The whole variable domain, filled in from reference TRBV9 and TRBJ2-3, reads DSGVTQTPKHLITATGQRVTLRCSPRSGDLSVYWYQQSLDQGLQFLIQYYNGEERAKGNILERFSAQQFPDLHSELNLSSLELGDSALYFCASSPRGGSTDTQYFGPGTRLTVL.

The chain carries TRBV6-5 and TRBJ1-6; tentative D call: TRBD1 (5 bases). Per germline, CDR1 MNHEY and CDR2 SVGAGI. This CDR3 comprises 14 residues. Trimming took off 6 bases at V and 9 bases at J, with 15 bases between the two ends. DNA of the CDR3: TGTGCCAGCAGAGATGCCCGGAGGGGTTCACCCCTCCACTTT. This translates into CASRDARRGSPLHF.

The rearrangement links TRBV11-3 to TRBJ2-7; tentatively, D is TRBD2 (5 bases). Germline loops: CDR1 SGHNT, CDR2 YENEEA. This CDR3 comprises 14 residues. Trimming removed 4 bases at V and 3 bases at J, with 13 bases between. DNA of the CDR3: TGTGCCAGCAGCTCTCAATCCGGGAACTACGAGCAGTACTTC. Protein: CASSSQSGNYEQYF.

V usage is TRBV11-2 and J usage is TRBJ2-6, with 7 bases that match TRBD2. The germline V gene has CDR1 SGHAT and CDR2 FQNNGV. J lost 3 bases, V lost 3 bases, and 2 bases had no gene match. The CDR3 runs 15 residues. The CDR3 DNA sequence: TGTGCCAGCAGCTTTCCGGGGGGTGGGGCCAACGTCCTGACTTTC. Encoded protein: CASSFPGGGANVLTF.

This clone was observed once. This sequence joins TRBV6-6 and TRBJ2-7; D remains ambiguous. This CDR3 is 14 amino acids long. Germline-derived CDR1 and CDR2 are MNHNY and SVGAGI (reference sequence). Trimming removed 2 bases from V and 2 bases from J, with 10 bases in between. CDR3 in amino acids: CASSYITPAYEQYF. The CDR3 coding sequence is TGTGCCAGCAGTTACATAACCCCGGCCTACGAGCAGTACTTC.

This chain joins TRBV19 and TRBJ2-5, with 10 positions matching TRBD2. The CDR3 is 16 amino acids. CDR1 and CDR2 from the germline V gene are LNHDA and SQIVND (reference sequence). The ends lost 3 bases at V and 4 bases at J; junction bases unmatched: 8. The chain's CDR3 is CASSMALAGERETQYF. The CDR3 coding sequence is TGTGCCAGTAGTATGGCGCTAGCGGGGGAGAGAGAGACCCAGTACTTC.

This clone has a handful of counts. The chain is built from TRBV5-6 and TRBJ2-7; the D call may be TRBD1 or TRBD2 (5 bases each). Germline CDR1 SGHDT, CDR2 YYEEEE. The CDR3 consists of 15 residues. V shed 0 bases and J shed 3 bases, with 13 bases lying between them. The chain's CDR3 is CASSLAMGRSYEQYF. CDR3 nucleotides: TGTGCCAGCAGCTTGGCTATGGGACGGAGCTACGAGCAGTACTTC.

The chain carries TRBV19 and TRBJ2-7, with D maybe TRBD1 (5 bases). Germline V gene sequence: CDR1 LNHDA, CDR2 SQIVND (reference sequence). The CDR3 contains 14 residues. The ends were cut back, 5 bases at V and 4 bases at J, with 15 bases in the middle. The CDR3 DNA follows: TGTGCCAGTAGTCCCCGTGTAGGGGCGTACGAGCAGTACTTC. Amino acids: CASSPRVGAYEQYF. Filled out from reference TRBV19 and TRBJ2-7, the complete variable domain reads DGGITQSPKYLFRKEGQNVTLSCEQNLNHDAMYWYRQDPGQGLRLIYYSQIVNDFQKGDIAEGYSVSREKKESFPLTVTSAQKNPTAFYLCASSPRVGAYEQYFGPGTRLTVT.

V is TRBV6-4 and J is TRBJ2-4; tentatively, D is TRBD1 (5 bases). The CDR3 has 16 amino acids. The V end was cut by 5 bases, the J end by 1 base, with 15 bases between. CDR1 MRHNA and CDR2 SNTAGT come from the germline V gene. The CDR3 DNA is TGTGCCAGCAGTTCGAGGCAGGGTATTGCCAAAAACATTCAGTACTTC. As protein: CASSSRQGIAKNIQYF.

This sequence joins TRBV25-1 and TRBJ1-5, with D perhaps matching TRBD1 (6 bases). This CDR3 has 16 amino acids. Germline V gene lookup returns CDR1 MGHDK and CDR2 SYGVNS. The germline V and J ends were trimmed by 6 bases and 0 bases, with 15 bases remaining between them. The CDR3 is CASRGGGSNSNQPQHF. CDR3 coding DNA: TGTGCCAGCAGGGGTGGGGGCTCCAATAGCAATCAGCCCCAGCATTTT. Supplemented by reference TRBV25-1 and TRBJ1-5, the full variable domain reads EADIYQTPRYLVIGTGKKITLECSQTMGHDKMYWYQQDPGMELHLIHYSYGVNSTEKGDLSSESTVSRIRTEHFPLTLESARPSHTSQYLCASRGGGSNSNQPQHFGDGTRLSIL.

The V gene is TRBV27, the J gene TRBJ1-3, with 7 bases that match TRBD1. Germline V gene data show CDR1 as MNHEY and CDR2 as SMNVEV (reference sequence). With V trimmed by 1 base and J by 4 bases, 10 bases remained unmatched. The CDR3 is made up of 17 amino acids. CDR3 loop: CASSLFFPLGQGNTIYF. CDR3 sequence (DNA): TGTGCCAGCAGTTTATTCTTTCCGTTGGGACAGGGAAACACCATATATTTT.